The present T cell receptor (beta chain) was sequenced within a study of blood T cells in healthy people across ages. Trimming took off 3 bases at V and 1 base at J, with 6 bases between the two ends. This CDR3 contains 14 residues. Each of the donors had approximately 10 milliliters of peripheral blood drawn into EDTA-treated Vacutainer tubes. Extraction of total RNA produced a minimum of 6 micrograms from each sample. About this clonotype itself: What it recognizes is unknown.

Study-wide results and limits: Diversity was higher, and naive CD4+ cells more numerous, in long-lived donors than in aged donors.

A second PCR of roughly 7 to 11 cycles used a sample-barcoded 5' primer and a J-beta primer mix. One entry per CDR3 protein results from TCRdb running MiXCR on the 5' RACE reads. The sample lists roughly 1,300,000 distinct CDR3 sequences; around 59% were seen once. This sequence joins TRBV12-3 or TRBV12-4 and TRBJ1-4; D remains ambiguous. The sequencing sample was made of blood. This receptor was obtained from a man aged 18 to 30 in good health. DNA for the CDR3: TGTGCCAGCAGTTTCTGGGAAACTAATGAAAAACTGTTTTTT. Translating gives CASSFWETNEKLFF.